This T cell receptor (beta chain) comes out of a study of shared clonotypes between healthy human individuals. This was a deep-level run. Assay: immunoSEQ multiplex PCR; the TCRdb copy retains only in-frame clones and omits some. The sample holds fewer than 1.8 million clones, 98% seen once. Sequenced input: naive CD4+ T cells sorted from blood. Subset indicated: CD45RA+ positively selected. The clonotype comes from a man aged 30-40 years in good health.

The CDR3 spells CASRLQGPSFF. The CDR3 nucleotides read TGTGCCAGCAGATTACAGGGACCTTCGTTCTTC. The chain joins TRBV2 to TRBJ2-1, with D possibly TRBD1 on 6 matching bases. Germline V gene sequence: CDR1 SNHLY, CDR2 FYNNEI. The CDR3 has 11 residues. V was trimmed by 6 bases and J by 15 bases, leaving 15 bases between them.